Following are 22 T cell receptor beta chains from one sample sequenced in a study of OX40 agonist ivuxolimab in advanced cancers. Produced via immunoSEQ multiplex PCR; TCRdb's table is partial and in-frame only. The sample carries 90,000 to 120,000 clones, around 93% recorded once. The sequencing used CD4+ or CD8+ T cells sorted from blood, collected in a trial of the OX40 agonist ivuxolimab. The receptor source for this set is an adult with an advanced solid tumor such as melanoma, head and neck, liver or kidney cancer.

The genes are TRBV27 and TRBJ2-7; D not certain. V was pared by 3 bases and J by 7 bases, with 16 bases between. This CDR3 spans 14 amino acids. Germline CDR1 reads MNHEY; CDR2 reads SMNVEV (reference sequence). The CDR3 region has the DNA TGTGCCAGCAGTTTTCGGCAAGGAAGGTTAGAGCAGTACTTC. Its translation: CASSFRQGRLEQYF.

The V and J genes are TRBV7-2 and TRBJ2-3; D might be TRBD2 (6 bases). V shed 3 bases and J shed 5 bases, with 12 bases lying between them. CDR3 length equals 14 residues. Germline V gene lookup returns CDR1 SGHTA and CDR2 FQGNSA. CDR3 DNA: TGTGCCAGCAGCTTTGCCCCGGGGGAAGATACGCAGTATTTT. This encodes CASSFAPGEDTQYF.

V usage is TRBV18 and J usage is TRBJ1-2; D remains unclear. The CDR3 runs 12 residues. Germline-derived CDR1 and CDR2 are KGHSH and LQKENI. V gave up 2 bases and J gave up 1 base, with 2 bases separating them. This chain's CDR3 is CASSPDNYGYTF. In nucleotides, the CDR3 is TGTGCCAGCTCACCAGATAACTATGGCTACACCTTC.

This clone counts as medium-sized. The gene calls are TRBV5-6 and TRBJ1-2, with 8 bases lining up with TRBD1. Per germline, CDR1 SGHDT and CDR2 YYEEEE. V lost 2 bases, J lost 4 bases, and 10 bases stayed unmatched. There are 16 residues in the CDR3. The CDR3 nucleotides read TGTGCCAGCAGCTTATCTGAGACAGGGGCAACCTATGGCTACACCTTC. This codes for CASSLSETGATYGYTF.

CDR3 nucleotides: TGTGCCAGCAGCTTGGGATTTGGACAGGGCACAGATACGCAGTATTTT. Its protein is CASSLGFGQGTDTQYF. The gene calls are TRBV5-5 and TRBJ2-3; 7 bases fit TRBD1. The length of the CDR3 is 16 residues. Germline V gives CDR1 SGHKS, CDR2 YYEKEE (reference sequence). V lost 0 bases and J lost 1; bases outside the gene matches: 5.

The chain recombines TRBV5-8 with TRBJ2-2, with D possibly being TRBD2 (6 bases). V was shortened by 4 bases and J by 0 bases, with 10 bases between the two germline ends. CDR3 length equals 15 residues. CDR1 SGHTS and CDR2 YDEGEE come from the germline V gene. CDR3 in DNA: TGTGCCAGCAGCCCTCGGGAGCCGAACACCGGGGAGCTGTTTTTT. This sequence encodes CASSPREPNTGELFF.

A word on this clone: The junction does not match germline at one end; this may be a read error. The chain has TRBV28 and TRBJ2-2; TRBD1 matches at 10 bases. The CDR3 totals 15 residues. CDR1 is MDHEN, CDR2 SYDVKM, per germline. CDR3 region: CASSPDRGNAGELFF. Written as DNA, the CDR3 is TGTGCCAGCAGCCCGGACAGGGGGAACGCCGGGGAGCTGTTTTTT.

The rearrangement joins TRBV6-1 to TRBJ1-1; 11 nucleotides line up with TRBD1. The CDR3 is made up of 15 amino acids. Germline loops: CDR1 MNHNS, CDR2 SASEGT. After removal of 9 bases from V and 5 bases from J, the junction contained 11 bases not matched to a gene. The CDR3: CASGRTGGLGTEAFF. The CDR3 DNA follows: TGTGCCAGTGGTAGGACAGGGGGCCTCGGAACTGAAGCTTTCTTT.

This clone came up once. The J gene is TRBJ2-3, the V gene TRBV19, with D tentatively TRBD2 (6 bases). Germline values: CDR1 LNHDA, CDR2 SQIVND (reference sequence). Trimming took 2 bases from V and 0 from J, leaving 9 bases between them. The CDR3 runs 15 residues. CDR3 region: CASSIRLDSTDTQYF. CDR3 nucleotides: TGTGCCAGTAGTATACGACTAGACAGCACAGATACGCAGTATTTT.

J is TRBJ2-1 and V is TRBV10-2; 13 positions match TRBD2. Germline CDR1 and CDR2: WSHSY and SAAADI. V lost 6 bases and J lost 0; bases outside the gene matches: 8. The CDR3 spans 18 residues. Here the CDR3 reads CASRGGLAGSNSYNEQFF. The CDR3 DNA reads TGCGCCAGCAGGGGGGGACTAGCGGGGTCTAACTCCTACAATGAGCAGTTCTTC.

V usage is TRBV9 and J usage is TRBJ1-3; D not certain. The CDR3 totals 14 residues. The V end was cut by 0 bases, the J end by 4 bases, with 8 bases between. Germline CDR1 and CDR2: SGDLS and YYNGEE. DNA for the CDR3: TGTGCCAGCAGCGTAGAAGGAGACGGAAACACCATATATTTT. Amino acids: CASSVEGDGNTIYF.

This clone was detected only a few times. This specimen includes other DNA sequences encoding the same CDR3. The chain couples TRBV7-3 to TRBJ2-3, with 8 bases that match TRBD1. With 5 bases clipped from V and 2 bases from J, the junction kept 6 bases outside the gene matches. The CDR3 totals 15 residues. Germline assignment: CDR1 SGHTA and CDR2 FQGTGA. The CDR3 DNA is TGTGCCAGCAGCCCCGGACAGGGAAACACAGATACGCAGTATTTT. It encodes CASSPGQGNTDTQYF.

This chain joins TRBV18 and TRBJ2-7, with D perhaps TRBD1 (6 bases). The V and J ends lost 6 bases and 6 bases respectively, with 18 bases between them. This CDR3 is 14 amino acids long. Germline CDR1 and CDR2: KGHSH and LQKENI. The CDR3 coding sequence is TGTGCCAGCTCTCCTCAGACAGGAGGTGGCGAGCAGTACTTC. Protein product: CASSPQTGGGEQYF.

This chain joins TRBV25-1 and TRBJ2-1; 12 positions match TRBD2. V was clipped by 10 bases and J by 4 bases; unmatched bases: 5. Germline values: CDR1 MGHDK, CDR2 SYGVNS. The CDR3 totals 14 residues. The CDR3 protein is CAIGTSGPYNEQFF. CDR3 nucleotide sequence: TGTGCCATCGGGACTAGCGGGCCTTACAATGAGCAGTTCTTC.

V and J are TRBV28 and TRBJ1-3; 8 nucleotides agree with TRBD1. V dropped 6 bases and J dropped 0; count of bases not matched to a gene: 10. CDR1 and CDR2 (germline): MDHEN, SYDVKM. The CDR3 has 17 residues. The CDR3 DNA follows: TGTGCCAGCAGACCAAGACAGGGGAGCTTCTCTGGAAACACCATATATTTT. Encoded protein: CASRPRQGSFSGNTIYF.

This clone was counted between two and nine times. This chain links TRBV14 with TRBJ2-7; D possibly corresponds to TRBD1 (6 bases). CDR1 and CDR2 from the germline V gene are SGHDN and FVKESK. V lost 2 bases, J lost 4 bases, and 12 bases lay in between. The length of the CDR3 is 14 residues. CDR3 residues: CASSQTGWAYEQYF. Here the CDR3 DNA reads TGTGCCAGCAGCCAAACAGGGTGGGCATACGAGCAGTACTTC.

The chain carries TRBV5-1 and TRBJ2-6; the match to TRBD2 covers 11 bases. J was trimmed by 0 bases and V by 3 bases; bases with no gene match: 8. The CDR3 totals 19 residues. Germline V gene sequence: CDR1 SGHRS, CDR2 YFSETQ. The CDR3 spells CASSSGGLAEVSGANVLTF. The CDR3, as DNA: TGCGCCAGCAGCTCAGGGGGACTAGCGGAAGTCTCTGGGGCCAACGTCCTGACTTTC.

On this clone: The identical CDR3 is also encoded by other nucleotide sequences in the sample. The chain carries TRBV18 and TRBJ1-2, with D unresolved. Germline values: CDR1 KGHSH, CDR2 LQKENI. This CDR3 has 13 amino acids. Trimming cost V 6 bases and J 5 bases, with 13 bases left between them. CDR3: CASSPDRDYGYTF. In DNA form, the CDR3 reads TGTGCCAGCTCTCCCGATAGGGATTATGGCTACACCTTC.

This chain links TRBV5-4 with TRBJ1-3, with a weak D call TRBD1 (6 bases). V dropped 0 bases and J dropped 4 bases, with 17 bases sitting between them. The CDR3 contains 17 residues. Germline V CDR1 and CDR2: SGHNT, YYREEE (reference sequence). The CDR3 DNA reads TGTGCCAGCAGCTTGGATGTTGGGGGGCTGAGCGGAAACACCATATATTTT. Amino acid sequence: CASSLDVGGLSGNTIYF. The complete variable domain, with remaining parts taken from reference TRBV5-4 and TRBJ1-3, reads ETGVTQSPTHLIKTRGQQVTLRCSSQSGHNTVSWYQQALGQGPQFIFQYYREEENGRGNFPPRFSGLQFPNYSSELNVNALELDDSALYLCASSLDVGGLSGNTIYFGEGSWLTVV.

This chain links TRBV29-1 with TRBJ1-2, with D uncertain. The CDR3 consists of 13 residues. CDR1 is SQVTM, CDR2 ANQGSEA, per germline. Trimming removed 3 bases at V and 0 bases at J, with 8 bases between. CDR3 region: CSVEGGSNYGYTF. The CDR3 region has the DNA TGCAGCGTTGAGGGCGGGTCTAACTATGGCTACACCTTC.

This sequence joins TRBV9 and TRBJ1-2, with D possibly matching TRBD1 (6 bases). V was cut by 0 bases and J by 4 bases, with 13 bases left in between. The CDR3 sequence is 15 residues long. Germline-derived CDR1 and CDR2 are SGDLS and YYNGEE. CDR3 sequence: CASSVDGGPSYGYTF. The CDR3 region has the DNA TGTGCCAGCAGCGTAGATGGGGGCCCCTCCTATGGCTACACCTTC.

The chain couples TRBV18 to TRBJ1-4, with no clear D. V lost 8 bases and J lost 3, with 7 bases in between. The CDR3 has 12 amino acids. Germline V gene sequence: CDR1 KGHSH, CDR2 LQKENI. The CDR3 reads CASGFANEKLFF. The CDR3, as DNA: TGTGCCAGCGGGTTTGCTAATGAAAAACTGTTTTTT.